This T cell receptor (beta chain) originates from a study of cytotoxic CD8 clonotypes in ibrutinib-treated CLL. At the level of the study: For this cohort, patients were some eleven relapsed/refractory and some 15 treatment-naive, while 17 were IGHV unmutated. Patients gave response samples after a median about eleven months of treatment, range 6 to 36.

Here immunoSEQ multiplex PCR was the method, and the copy in TCRdb shows in-frame clones only, minus some. This table holds some 120,000 clones, approximately 58% found once. Whole-study findings and limits: With treatment, public clonotypes, which were uncommon, either contracted or remained stable. Clonality increased at ibrutinib response and stayed stable in sustained remission. At progression, however, it fell back toward baseline.

The ends were cut back, 0 bases at V and 4 bases at J, with 11 bases in the middle. The CDR3 covers 14 residues. Germline CDR1 and CDR2: SGHRS and YFSETQ. On this clone itself: The antigen is undetermined.

Material: PBMCs, obtained after 24 months of ibrutinib treatment. The gene calls are TRBV5-1 and TRBJ2-7; D not certain. The sequence came from a human donor with chronic lymphocytic leukemia. The CDR3 DNA follows: TGCGCCAGCAGCTTGGGGCAGGTGGGTTACGAGCAGTACTTC. It yields the protein CASSLGQVGYEQYF.